Presented here are 27 T cell receptor beta chains from one specimen sequenced in a study of sequential checkpoint blockade in melanoma. Treatment meaning: randomized to nivolumab then ipilimumab (arm A) or the reverse (arm B). TCRdb's copy holds only in-frame clones and misses some; the assay was immunoSEQ multiplex PCR. The sample shows some 25,000 clones, approximately 77% of them seen only once. The sample consisted of CD8+ T cells sorted from blood (inferred from file names), taken from a patient given nivolumab and ipilimumab in sequence. The receptors shown here come from a human donor with melanoma.

The chain joins TRBV6-1 to TRBJ2-7, with D perhaps matching TRBD1 (5 bases). The CDR3 extends over 14 amino acids. The V end lost 2 bases, the J end lost 0 bases, and 8 bases lay between the germline ends. Germline V lookup: CDR1 MNHNS, CDR2 SASEGT. CDR3 protein: CASSESGASYEQYF. CDR3 in DNA: TGTGCCAGCAGTGAAAGTGGGGCCTCCTACGAGCAGTACTTC.

CDR3 sequence reads: CASSHRQYTTEAFF. The CDR3 DNA reads TGTGCCAGCAGTCACAGACAGTATACCACTGAAGCTTTCTTT. The rearrangement links TRBV27 to TRBJ1-1; D possibly corresponds to TRBD1 (5 bases). CDR1 is MNHEY, CDR2 SMNVEV, per germline (reference sequence). This CDR3 is 14 amino acids long. The V and J ends lost 5 bases and 4 bases respectively, with 14 bases between them.

V gene TRBV6-5 combines with J gene TRBJ2-5; TRBD1 matches at 9 bases. Looked up from germline, CDR1 is MNHEY and CDR2 is SVGAGI. The J segment lost 3 bases and the V segment lost 1 base, leaving 0 bases of the junction unmatched. The CDR3 loop spans 14 amino acids. The CDR3 sequence: CASSYWTGEETQYF. As DNA, the CDR3 is TGTGCCAGCAGTTACTGGACAGGGGAAGAGACCCAGTACTTC.

J is TRBJ1-2 and V is TRBV27, with D possibly matching TRBD1 (6 bases). The CDR3 is made up of 15 amino acids. V was pared by 2 bases and J by 7 bases, with 17 bases between. Per the germline V gene, CDR1 is MNHEY and CDR2 is SMNVEV (reference sequence). CDR3 in amino acids: CASSLTQGFFFGYTF. The DNA of the CDR3 is TGTGCCAGCAGTTTAACACAGGGATTTTTCTTTGGCTACACCTTC.

The rearrangement joins TRBV19 to TRBJ1-1, with D hard to call. This CDR3 has 13 amino acids. Trimming took off 3 bases at V and 0 bases at J, with 5 bases between the two ends. CDR1 is LNHDA and CDR2 is SQIVND in the germline V gene (reference sequence). The CDR3 nucleotides are TGTGCCAGTAGTATTATGTTGAACACTGAAGCTTTCTTT. Protein sequence: CASSIMLNTEAFF.

In its sample, this clone was seen a few times. V gene TRBV29-1 combines with J gene TRBJ1-2; 7 positions match TRBD1. V trimming: 7 bases; J trimming: 5 bases; junction bases outside the gene matches: 10. The length of the CDR3 is 13 residues. Germline V gene lookup returns CDR1 SQVTM and CDR2 ANQGSEA. The CDR3 is CSARDSTFYGYTF. In DNA form, the CDR3 reads TGCAGCGCCCGGGACAGCACATTTTATGGCTACACCTTC.

V usage is TRBV7-8 and J usage is TRBJ1-6; perhaps TRBD1 as D (5 bases). The CDR3 covers 15 residues. Germline V gene sequence: CDR1 SGHVS, CDR2 FQNEAQ. Trimming shortened V by 5 bases and J by 6 bases, and 14 bases separated the two germline ends. Here the CDR3 DNA reads TGTGCCAGCAGCCTTGGAAGACAGATTAATTCACCCCTCCACTTT. Protein sequence: CASSLGRQINSPLHF.

The chain employs TRBV2 and TRBJ2-7, with 9 bases lining up with TRBD1. This CDR3 has 13 residues. V was clipped by 7 bases and J by 7 bases; unmatched bases: 8. The V gene's germline CDR1 is SNHLY and CDR2 FYNNEI. This CDR3 reads CASTKTGGREQYF. The CDR3 coding sequence is TGTGCCAGCACGAAGACAGGGGGGAGGGAGCAGTACTTC.

V is TRBV7-6 and J is TRBJ2-3; 13 nucleotides line up with TRBD2. After removal of 5 bases from V and 6 bases from J, the junction contained 8 bases not matched to a gene. The CDR3 is 16 residues long. The germline gives CDR1 SGHVS, CDR2 FNYEAQ. Here the CDR3 reads CASSPGGLAGMDTQYF. The CDR3 region has the DNA TGTGCCAGCAGCCCAGGGGGACTAGCGGGGATGGATACGCAGTATTTT.

In its sample, this clone ranks as medium-sized. V gene TRBV9 combines with J gene TRBJ2-5; 10 bases line up with TRBD1. The length of the CDR3 is 16 residues. CDR1 is SGDLS and CDR2 is YYNGEE in the germline V gene. Germline trimming cut 3 bases from V and 2 bases from J; bases unmatched to any gene: 7. For the CDR3, the DNA is TGTGCCAGCAGCGCCCGCCGGACAGGGGGACAAGAGACCCAGTACTTC. It codes for CASSARRTGGQETQYF. Variable domain in full (rest from reference TRBV9 and TRBJ2-5): DSGVTQTPKHLITATGQRVTLRCSPRSGDLSVYWYQQSLDQGLQFLIQYYNGEERAKGNILERFSAQQFPDLHSELNLSSLELGDSALYFCASSARRTGGQETQYFGPGTRLLVL.

In its sample, this clone was seen a few times. V and J are TRBV10-3 and TRBJ1-1; weak D call: TRBD1 (6 bases). The V end was cut by 6 bases, the J end by 3 bases, with 8 bases between. The germline V gene has CDR1 ENHRY and CDR2 SYGVKD. The CDR3 covers 12 residues. The CDR3 spells CAIRGGDTEAFF. The CDR3 DNA is TGTGCCATCAGAGGGGGGGACACTGAAGCTTTCTTT.

This clone was seen a single time. The chain has TRBV5-4 and TRBJ1-2; D may be TRBD1 (5 bases). Trimming shortened V by 1 base and J by 6 bases, and 19 bases separated the two germline ends. CDR3 length: 16 amino acids. Germline V gene data show CDR1 as SGHNT and CDR2 as YYREEE (reference sequence). The CDR3 is CASSLPRAQTADGYTF. The CDR3 nucleotides are TGTGCCAGCAGCTTGCCCAGGGCGCAGACAGCAGATGGCTACACCTTC.

This chain joins TRBV28 and TRBJ1-1; the D gene is possibly TRBD1 (6 bases). Trimming cost V 3 bases and J 6 bases, with 11 bases left between them. Germline V gene lookup returns CDR1 MDHEN and CDR2 SYDVKM. This CDR3 region has 13 residues. The chain's CDR3 is CASSFKGVAEAFF. CDR3 nucleotides: TGTGCCAGCAGTTTTAAGGGGGTGGCTGAAGCTTTCTTT.

This sequence joins TRBV4-1 and TRBJ2-7; 9 nucleotides line up with TRBD1. The CDR3 spans 15 residues. CDR1 MGHRA and CDR2 YSYEKL come from the germline V gene. V was pared by 1 base and J by 3 bases, with 4 bases of the junction left unmatched. CDR3 protein: CASSQVGGQGYEQYF. CDR3 coding DNA: TGCGCCAGCAGCCAAGTAGGGGGACAGGGCTACGAGCAGTACTTC.

The V call is TRBV27, the J call TRBJ1-5; D uncertain. Germline V gives CDR1 MNHEY, CDR2 SMNVEV (reference sequence). CDR3 length: 14 residues. V was pared by 6 bases and J by 2 bases, with 11 bases between. CDR3 amino acids: CASRLLSGNQPQHF. The CDR3 DNA reads TGTGCCAGCAGACTACTGAGCGGCAATCAGCCCCAGCATTTT.

CDR3 residues: CASSWIAGASSTDTQYF. The CDR3 bases are TGTGCCAGTAGTTGGATAGCGGGGGCGTCAAGCACAGATACGCAGTATTTT. V gene TRBV19 combines with J gene TRBJ2-3; 9 nucleotides match TRBD2. CDR1 LNHDA and CDR2 SQIVND come from the germline V gene (reference sequence). The CDR3 is 17 amino acids. The ends lost 5 bases at V and 0 bases at J; junction bases unmatched: 9. Filled out from reference TRBV19 and TRBJ2-3, the complete variable domain reads DGGITQSPKYLFRKEGQNVTLSCEQNLNHDAMYWYRQDPGQGLRLIYYSQIVNDFQKGDIAEGYSVSREKKESFPLTVTSAQKNPTAFYLCASSWIAGASSTDTQYFGPGTRLTVL.

The chain recombines TRBV5-1 with TRBJ2-2, with D uncertain. This CDR3 spans 13 amino acids. CDR1 and CDR2 from the germline V gene are SGHRS and YFSETQ. The V end was cut by 6 bases, the J end by 0 bases, with 6 bases between. CDR3 residues: CASKAPNTGELFF. The CDR3 DNA reads TGCGCCAGCAAAGCTCCGAACACCGGGGAGCTGTTTTTT.

V and J are TRBV6-1 and TRBJ1-5, with 10 bases identical to TRBD1. Germline CDR1 reads MNHNS; CDR2 reads SASEGT. V was pared by 0 bases and J by 6 bases, with 2 bases of the junction left unmatched. This CDR3 is built from 15 residues. The CDR3: CASSEAGQGGQPQHF. In DNA, the CDR3 is TGTGCCAGCAGTGAAGCAGGACAGGGGGGTCAGCCCCAGCATTTT.

CDR3 DNA: TGTGCCAGCAGCCCTGACAGGGGCCTCGGAAACACCATATATTTT. Translated: CASSPDRGLGNTIYF. V usage is TRBV7-6 and J usage is TRBJ1-3; 8 bases are shared with TRBD1. After removal of 5 bases from V and 4 bases from J, the junction contained 7 bases not matched to a gene. The CDR3 sequence is 15 residues long. Germline CDR1 and CDR2: SGHVS and FNYEAQ.

V and J are TRBV7-9 and TRBJ2-7; weak D call: TRBD1 (6 bases). The CDR3 has 14 amino acids. V was cut by 4 bases and J by 0 bases, with 10 bases left in between. CDR1 is SEHNR, CDR2 FQNEAQ, per germline (reference sequence). CDR3 region: CASSSTGFSYEQYF. The CDR3 bases are TGTGCCAGCAGCTCCACAGGGTTCTCCTACGAGCAGTACTTC.

The chain carries TRBV7-3 and TRBJ2-1; D might be TRBD2 (6 bases). V was trimmed by 0 bases and J by 2 bases, leaving 8 bases between them. CDR1 SGHTA and CDR2 FQGTGA come from the germline V gene. The CDR3 spans 15 residues. The CDR3, as DNA: TGTGCCAGCAGCTTAACGGCTAGCGCCTACAATGAGCAGTTCTTC. Translating it yields CASSLTASAYNEQFF. Filled out from reference TRBV7-3 and TRBJ2-1, the complete variable domain reads GAGVSQTPSNKVTEKGKYVELRCDPISGHTALYWYRQSLGQGPEFLIYFQGTGAADDSGLPNDRFFAVRPEGSVSTLKIQRTERGDSAVYLCASSLTASAYNEQFFGPGTRLTVL.

This clone was picked up a small number of times. V usage is TRBV6-1 and J usage is TRBJ2-5, with D hard to call. Trimming took off 7 bases at V and 3 bases at J, with 12 bases between the two ends. Per the germline V gene, CDR1 is MNHNS and CDR2 is SASEGT. This CDR3 contains 13 residues. In DNA form, the CDR3 reads TGTGCCAGCACCGCCGGAACAGAAGAGACCCAGTACTTC. Its protein product is CASTAGTEETQYF.

The chain links TRBV7-9 to TRBJ2-7; perhaps TRBD2 as D (6 bases). The ends were cut back, 4 bases at V and 2 bases at J, with 18 bases in the middle. The CDR3 has 16 residues. Germline V CDR1 and CDR2: SEHNR, FQNEAQ (reference sequence). CDR3 nucleotides: TGTGCCAGCAGCTCTCCCCGGGTGGGGGGACCCTACGAGCAGTACTTC. This gives the protein CASSSPRVGGPYEQYF.

The chain links TRBV4-1 to TRBJ1-4; D unclear. The germline V gene has CDR1 MGHRA and CDR2 YSYEKL. CDR3 length: 15 residues. Trimming pared 3 bases from V and 6 bases from J, leaving 14 bases between. CDR3 region: CASSHPHGSDEKLFF. In DNA form, the CDR3 reads TGCGCCAGCAGCCACCCACACGGGTCAGATGAAAAACTGTTTTTT.

Notes on this clone: The junction differs from germline at one of its ends, possibly a read error. This chain links TRBV15 with TRBJ2-5; 11 bases map to TRBD2. Germline-derived CDR1 and CDR2 are LNHNV and YYDKDF (reference sequence). The CDR3 extends over 15 amino acids. In DNA, the CDR3 is TGTGCCACCAGCGGAGAACTAGCGGGGGAAGAGACCCAGTACTTC. Translation gives CATSGELAGEETQYF.

The V and J genes are TRBV7-3 and TRBJ2-5; unclear D gene. CDR1 and CDR2 (germline): SGHTA, FQGTGA. Trimming left V 2 bases short and J 4 bases short, with 11 bases between. The CDR3 consists of 14 residues. This CDR3 reads CASSLGSGSETQYF. CDR3 nucleotide sequence: TGTGCCAGCAGCTTAGGTTCGGGTTCAGAGACCCAGTACTTC.

This chain links TRBV2 with TRBJ1-2; D gene unclear. Germline loops: CDR1 SNHLY, CDR2 FYNNEI. The CDR3 is 14 amino acids. V was shortened by 1 base and J by 4 bases, with 10 bases between the two germline ends. The CDR3 sequence: CASSEGARSYGYTF. The CDR3 nucleotides read TGTGCCAGCAGTGAAGGGGCCCGATCCTATGGCTACACCTTC.